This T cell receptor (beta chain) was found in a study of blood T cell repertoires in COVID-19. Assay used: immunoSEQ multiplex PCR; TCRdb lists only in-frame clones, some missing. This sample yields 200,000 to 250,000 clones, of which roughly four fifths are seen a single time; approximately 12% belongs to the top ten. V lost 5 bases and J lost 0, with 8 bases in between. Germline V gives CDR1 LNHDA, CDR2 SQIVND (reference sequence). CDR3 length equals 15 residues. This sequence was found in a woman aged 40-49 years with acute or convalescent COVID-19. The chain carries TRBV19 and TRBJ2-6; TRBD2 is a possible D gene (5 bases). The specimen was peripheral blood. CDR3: CASSSRGSGANVLTF. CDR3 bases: TGTGCCAGTAGTTCCCGGGGCTCTGGGGCCAACGTCCTGACTTTC.